Below are 14 T cell receptor beta chains sequenced from a single sample in a study of T cell repertoires in cytomegalovirus infection. TCRdb passed the reads through MiXCR, listing each CDR3 protein once. The data hold tens of thousands of distinct CDR3 sequences, with more than 3.5% observed a single time. The sequenced sample consisted of PBMCs. The receptors derive from a human donor in good health (CMV status not recorded). Some clones in this sample may be carry-over from other donors' samples.

At least ten counts were recorded for this clonotype. The chain recombines TRBV6-2 or TRBV6-3 with TRBJ2-3; possibly TRBD2 for D (6 bases). CDR1 MNHEY and CDR2 SVGEGT come from the germline V gene. V lost 7 bases and J lost 5, with 13 bases in between. This CDR3 comprises 13 residues. The CDR3, as DNA: TGTGCCAGCATAAGCCTAGCGCGAGATACGCAGTATTTT. It translates to CASISLARDTQYF.

This clonotype was seen many times. The CDR3 nucleotides are TGTGCCAGCAGCTTAGTACTTCCCTACGAGCAGTACTTC. Translating it yields CASSLVLPYEQYF. This chain joins TRBV7-2 and TRBJ2-7, with D hard to call. CDR1 and CDR2 (germline): SGHTA, FQGNSA. The germline V and J ends were trimmed by 1 base and 2 bases, with 6 bases remaining between them. The CDR3 is 13 residues long.

The table lists this clonotype with many counts. The rearrangement uses TRBV7-2 and TRBJ2-7; D may be TRBD2 (5 bases). Per germline, CDR1 SGHTA and CDR2 FQGNSA. The CDR3 extends over 14 amino acids. Between the trimmed V and J ends, which lost 5 bases and 6 bases, there was a span of 17 bases. CDR3 sequence: CASSPDFRGGEQYF. DNA for the CDR3: TGTGCCAGCAGCCCGGACTTCAGAGGAGGCGAGCAGTACTTC. Full variable domain (rest looked up from reference TRBV7-2 and TRBJ2-7): GAGVSQSPSNKVTEKGKDVELRCDPISGHTALYWYRQSLGQGLEFLIYFQGNSAPDKSGLPSDRFSAERTGGSVSTLTIQRTQQEDSAVYLCASSPDFRGGEQYFGPGTRLTVT.

This clonotype was seen many times. J is TRBJ2-2 and V is TRBV10-2; 12 nucleotides match TRBD1. CDR3 size: 17 residues. J gave up 1 base and V 6 bases, and 6 bases lay outside the gene matches. CDR1 is WSHSY and CDR2 is SAAADI in the germline V gene. The CDR3 nucleotides are TGCGCCAGCAGGGCCGGGACAGGGGGCGTGAACACCGGGGAGCTGTTTTTT. This encodes CASRAGTGGVNTGELFF.

At least ten counts were recorded for this clonotype. The gene calls are TRBV9 and TRBJ1-5; D is unclear. This CDR3 comprises 14 residues. The V end lost 1 base, the J end lost 3 bases, and 8 bases lay between the germline ends. Germline CDR1 and CDR2: SGDLS and YYNGEE. This CDR3 is CASSVRGDNQPQHF. The CDR3 DNA reads as TGTGCCAGCAGCGTACGGGGAGACAATCAGCCCCAGCATTTT.

In this sample, this clonotype turned up many times. The J gene is TRBJ1-3, the V gene TRBV28; D possibly corresponds to TRBD1 (5 bases). The CDR3 totals 17 residues. Germline V lookup: CDR1 MDHEN, CDR2 SYDVKM. The germline V and J ends were trimmed by 4 bases and 1 base, with 17 bases remaining between them. CDR3 in DNA: TGTGCCAGCAGTTCAAGGGGCTCGGGGACGTCTGGAAACACCATATATTTT. Residues: CASSSRGSGTSGNTIYF.

This clonotype has a count of ten or more. The rearrangement links TRBV12-3 or TRBV12-4 to TRBJ1-1; D uncertain. The CDR3 runs to 14 residues. Deletions cut 5 bases from V and 0 bases from J, with 10 bases between. This chain's CDR3 is CASSPRTLNTEAFF. CDR3 coding DNA: TGTGCCAGCAGTCCCCGGACGTTGAACACTGAAGCTTTCTTT.

This clonotype has a count of ten or more. The genes are TRBV12-3 or TRBV12-4 and TRBJ2-5; possibly TRBD2 for D (7 bases). Trimming removed 4 bases at V and 5 bases at J, with 14 bases between. The CDR3 extends over 14 amino acids. The CDR3 here is CASSWGGGGETQYF. The CDR3 DNA reads as TGTGCCAGCAGTTGGGGCGGGGGCGGTGAGACCCAGTACTTC.

This clonotype was observed at least ten times. The chain employs TRBV4-3 and TRBJ1-1, with D tentatively TRBD1 (6 bases). V dropped 0 bases and J dropped 12 bases, with 17 bases sitting between them. This CDR3 comprises 14 residues. The germline CDR1 and CDR2 sequences are LGHNA and YSLEER. The CDR3 coding sequence is TGCGCCAGCAGCCAAGATCAGTGGGGGGCGAAAACTTTCTTT. It codes for CASSQDQWGAKTFF.

This clonotype has a count of ten or more. The chain is built from TRBV24-1 and TRBJ2-5, with 9 bases lining up with TRBD1. The V and J ends lost 4 bases and 1 base, in that order; junction bases with no gene match: 6. Germline V gives CDR1 KGHDR, CDR2 SFDVKD. The CDR3 consists of 16 residues. The CDR3 region has the DNA TGTGCCACCAGTGACCCTAAGGACAGGGGCCAAGAGACCCAGTACTTC. Amino acids: CATSDPKDRGQETQYF.

This clonotype was counted ten times or more. The genes are TRBV7-2 and TRBJ1-6; 7 bases agree with TRBD1. The CDR3 is 18 amino acids. CDR1 and CDR2 (germline): SGHTA, FQGNSA. V gave up 4 bases and J gave up 9 bases; unmatched junction bases: 18. The CDR3 sequence is CASSSRRQGSTAGSPLHF. In nucleotides, the CDR3 is TGTGCCAGCAGCTCAAGGAGACAGGGAAGTACCGCGGGTTCACCCCTCCACTTT.

This clonotype was seen ten or more times. The V gene is TRBV12-3 or TRBV12-4, the J gene TRBJ1-1; no firm D call. Trimming shortened V by 4 bases and J by 4 bases, and 7 bases separated the two germline ends. The CDR3 is 12 amino acids. CDR3 DNA sequence: TGTGCCAGCAGTTCGGAGGTCACTGAAGCTTTCTTT. As protein: CASSSEVTEAFF.

This clonotype was recorded at least ten times. V and J are TRBV27 and TRBJ1-5; D gene uncertain. Looked up from germline, CDR1 is MNHEY and CDR2 is SMNVEV (reference sequence). Between the trimmed V and J ends, which lost 4 bases and 7 bases, there was a span of 8 bases. The CDR3 loop spans 12 amino acids. CDR3 in amino acids: CASSSVGQPQHF. Here the CDR3 DNA reads TGTGCCAGCAGTTCGGTAGGCCAGCCCCAGCATTTT.

This clonotype was found many times. The J gene is TRBJ2-7, the V gene TRBV24-1, with a possible D match to TRBD2 (6 bases). The CDR3 sequence is 14 residues long. Germline CDR1 reads KGHDR; CDR2 reads SFDVKD. V dropped 6 bases and J dropped 3 bases, with 14 bases sitting between them. The CDR3 region has the DNA TGTGCCACCAGTTCGGGGGAACAAGGCTACGAGCAGTACTTC. This translates into CATSSGEQGYEQYF.